Presented here are 29 T cell receptor beta chains from one specimen sequenced in a study of tumor-infiltrating lymphocytes in oesophageal squamous cell carcinoma. MiXCR was run by TCRdb on the PCR reads, yielding one entry per CDR3 protein. The profile shows fewer than 20,000 distinct CDR3 sequences, under 45% of them singletons. Sequencing used esophageal tumor tissue. These receptors all stem from a male donor with esophageal squamous cell carcinoma.

By share, this clonotype ranks as medium-sized (0.01 to 0.1%). This sequence joins TRBV7-9 and TRBJ2-5; maybe TRBD2 (6 bases). Germline V gene lookup returns CDR1 SEHNR and CDR2 FQNEAQ (reference sequence). The CDR3 extends over 16 amino acids. V gave up 0 bases and J gave up 5 bases, with 16 bases separating them. The CDR3 sequence is CASSLARGPRGETQYF. CDR3 in DNA: TGTGCCAGCAGCTTAGCGAGAGGGCCTCGGGGGGAGACCCAGTACTTC.

The V and J genes are TRBV6-1 and TRBJ2-6; D call uncertain. Germline CDR1 MNHNS, CDR2 SASEGT. The CDR3 is 14 residues long. V was shortened by 8 bases and J by 0 bases, with 8 bases between the two germline ends. The chain's CDR3 is CASDKSSGANVLTF. The CDR3 DNA reads TGTGCCAGCGACAAGAGCTCTGGGGCCAACGTCCTGACTTTC.

In this sample, this clonotype turned up a few times. This chain connects TRBV9 to TRBJ2-5; D is perhaps TRBD1 (6 bases). Germline V gives CDR1 SGDLS, CDR2 YYNGEE. CDR3 length: 14 residues. The V gene lost 4 bases and the J gene lost 4 bases, with 14 bases spanning the gap. The CDR3 sequence is CASSLGQIGETQYF. The CDR3 DNA reads TGTGCCAGCAGCTTAGGACAGATTGGAGAGACCCAGTACTTC.

This clonotype was seen a few times. The chain is built from TRBV15 and TRBJ1-2; a possible D gene is TRBD1 (6 bases). The ends were cut back, 1 base at V and 6 bases at J, with 9 bases in the middle. Germline lookup yields CDR1 LNHNV and CDR2 YYDKDF (reference sequence). The CDR3 has 13 residues. CDR3 amino acids: CATSRGAGDGYTF. CDR3 bases: TGTGCCACCAGCAGAGGGGCAGGGGATGGCTACACCTTC.

The chain recombines TRBV11-2 with TRBJ2-4, with D hard to call. The V end was cut by 6 bases, the J end by 13 bases, with 16 bases between. Germline CDR1 reads SGHAT; CDR2 reads FQNNGV. The CDR3 length is 12 residues. CDR3 nucleotides: TGTGCCAGCAGTTTCAGCTTTGGTGAGCAGTACTTC. Encoded protein: CASSFSFGEQYF. The complete variable domain, with remaining parts taken from reference TRBV11-2 and TRBJ2-4, reads EAGVAQSPRYKIIEKRQSVAFWCNPISGHATLYWYQQILGQGPKLLIQFQNNGVVDDSQLPKDRFSAERLKGVDSTLKIQPAKLEDSAVYLCASSFSFGEQYFGAGTRLSVL.

This clonotype came up many times. This sequence joins TRBV6-6 and TRBJ1-5; TRBD1 is a possible D gene (6 bases). This CDR3 has 17 amino acids. The germline CDR1 and CDR2 sequences are MNHNY and SVGAGI (reference sequence). V was shortened by 0 bases and J by 0 bases, with 12 bases between the two germline ends. CDR3 loop: CASSYSFGTRSNQPQHF. In DNA, the CDR3 is TGTGCCAGCAGTTACTCCTTTGGGACACGTAGCAATCAGCCCCAGCATTTT.

The DNA for the CDR3 is TGTGCCAGCAGCGCCTATTCAACCAACGGAGAGACCCAGTACTTC. Translated: CASSAYSTNGETQYF. The chain links TRBV28 to TRBJ2-5; D gene ambiguous. Trimming stripped 6 bases from V and 4 bases from J, with 18 bases between. The CDR3 length is 15 residues. Germline CDR1 reads MDHEN; CDR2 reads SYDVKM.

Details on this clonotype: No conserved phenylalanine or tryptophan is present at the end of the CDR3, so a read error is the likely explanation. It is unclear where the CDR3 begins or ends on the DNA, so no DNA is shown, and the CDR3 is as TCRdb lists it. The rearrangement uses TRBV5-1 and TRBJ2-4; TRBD2 reflects the table's D call only, with no check against the DNA. Germline CDR1 and CDR2: SGHRS and YFSETQ. Both ends counted, the CDR3 spans 11 residues. The CDR3 spells CASSLHPSGGA.

This clonotype was counted at least ten times. This sequence joins TRBV11-2 and TRBJ1-1; D may be TRBD1 (5 bases). Germline V gene sequence: CDR1 SGHAT, CDR2 FQNNGV. V was pared by 1 base and J by 5 bases, with 11 bases between. CDR3 length: 14 residues. The CDR3 is CASSLVWGRTEAFF. As DNA, the CDR3 is TGTGCCAGCAGCTTAGTTTGGGGGAGGACTGAAGCTTTCTTT.

The chain uses TRBV7-3 and TRBJ2-2; tentatively, D is TRBD1 (6 bases). The CDR3 contains 16 residues. Looked up from germline, CDR1 is SGHTA and CDR2 is FQGTGA. V lost 5 bases and J 6 bases, leaving 19 bases between the germline ends. The CDR3 spells CASSQDRLTVSGELFF. The CDR3 coding sequence is TGTGCCAGCAGCCAAGACAGGCTAACCGTTTCCGGGGAGCTGTTTTTT.

The J gene is TRBJ2-7, the V gene TRBV7-2; D is possibly TRBD2 (5 bases). The V end was cut by 4 bases, the J end by 3 bases, with 16 bases between. The CDR3 has 15 amino acids. Germline V gene lookup returns CDR1 SGHTA and CDR2 FQGNSA. CDR3 in DNA: TGTGCCAGCAGCTACCCTGAGGGATCAGGCTACGAGCAGTACTTC. Protein product: CASSYPEGSGYEQYF.

This clonotype is medium-sized within its sample. The V gene is TRBV7-3, the J gene TRBJ2-2; D remains unclear. The CDR3 has 10 amino acids. Trimming took off 8 bases at V and 7 bases at J, with 5 bases between the two ends. Germline V gene data show CDR1 as SGHTA and CDR2 as FQGTGA. The CDR3 DNA reads as TGTGCCAGCTTCCGCGGGGAGCTGTTTTTT. Its translation is CASFRGELFF.

This clonotype counts as medium-sized (0.01 to 0.1%). The chain employs TRBV6-1 and TRBJ1-2; D unresolved. The CDR3 is 14 residues long. Trimming removed 6 bases from V and 7 bases from J, with 18 bases in between. Looked up from germline, CDR1 is MNHNS and CDR2 is SASEGT. CDR3 protein: CASSSHEVLSGYTF. Here the CDR3 DNA reads TGTGCCAGCAGCTCCCACGAGGTACTTTCTGGCTACACCTTC.

This clonotype is judged medium-sized. The V gene is TRBV7-9, the J gene TRBJ2-7, with 7 bases lining up with TRBD2. Germline V gene data show CDR1 as SEHNR and CDR2 as FQNEAQ (reference sequence). There are 13 residues in the CDR3. Trimming cost V 1 base and J 3 bases; bases outside gene matches: 0. CDR3 DNA sequence: TGTGCCAGCAGCTTAGGGGGGGGCTACGAGCAGTACTTC. Its translation is CASSLGGGYEQYF.

This chain links TRBV7-2 with TRBJ2-4; 7 bases fit TRBD1. Germline CDR1 reads SGHTA; CDR2 reads FQGNSA. V was pared by 5 bases and J by 1 base, with 8 bases of the junction left unmatched. This CDR3 spans 16 amino acids. The CDR3 DNA follows: TGTGCCAGCAGCCCAGACAGGGCGGAGGCCAAAAACATTCAGTACTTC. It codes for CASSPDRAEAKNIQYF.

The V and J genes are TRBV18 and TRBJ1-5; D unclear. The V gene lost 6 bases and the J gene lost 1 base, with 4 bases spanning the gap. In germline, CDR1 is KGHSH, CDR2 LQKENI. CDR3 length: 12 residues. The CDR3 DNA sequence: TGTGCCAGCTCTCGGAGCAATCAGCCCCAGCATTTT. Translation gives CASSRSNQPQHF.

This clonotype occurred many times. The CDR3 is CASSQDWASQYF. CDR3 bases: TGTGCCAGCAGCCAAGATTGGGCCTCCCAGTACTTC. V gene TRBV14 combines with J gene TRBJ2-1; unclear D gene. The assigned J gene may be wrong: the sequence end matches TRBJ2-5 better. The CDR3 is 12 amino acids. Germline V gene lookup returns CDR1 SGHDN and CDR2 FVKESK.

This clonotype was picked up a small number of times. The CDR3 coding sequence is TGTGCCAGCAGCTTAGTAGGTAGCGGGGGCCTCTCCTACAATGAGCAGTTCTTC. It translates to CASSLVGSGGLSYNEQFF. This chain links TRBV13 with TRBJ2-1; 9 bases match TRBD2. J gave up 0 bases and V 1 base, and 7 bases lay outside the gene matches. The CDR3 spans 18 residues. Germline CDR1 reads PRHDT; CDR2 reads FYEKMQ (reference sequence).

Comments on this clonotype: Since no conserved phenylalanine or tryptophan closes the CDR3, a read error is the likely cause. Because the CDR3's place on the DNA is in doubt, the DNA is left out and the CDR3 is given as listed by TCRdb. The chain joins TRBV7-9 to TRBJ2-1; the table gives TRBD2 as D, unverified against the DNA. A total of 14 residues make up the CDR3, ends included. In germline, CDR1 is SEHNR, CDR2 FQNEAQ (reference sequence). The CDR3 here is CASSHLESPLHFGN.

This chain uses TRBV3-1 with TRBJ2-4; D perhaps matches TRBD2 (5 bases). This CDR3 region has 14 residues. V was trimmed by 4 bases and J by 5 bases, leaving 12 bases between them. Looked up from germline, CDR1 is LGHDT and CDR2 is YNNKEL (reference sequence). CDR3 nucleotide sequence: TGTGCCAGCAGCCTCTCGGGATCCCAAAACATTCAGTACTTC. It specifies CASSLSGSQNIQYF.

This clonotype was observed a few times. The chain recombines TRBV12-3 or TRBV12-4 with TRBJ2-6; 8 bases are a match to TRBD2. The CDR3 has 15 residues. Trimming at V came to 3 bases and at J to 2 bases, leaving 0 bases not matched to a gene. The CDR3 bases are TGTGCCAGCAGTTTCGGGAGGGCTGGGGCCAACGTCCTGACTTTC. Its protein product is CASSFGRAGANVLTF.

This clonotype showed up many times. This chain joins TRBV5-1 and TRBJ2-1; unclear D gene. Trimming cost V 1 base and J 5 bases, with 13 bases left between them. This CDR3 contains 15 residues. Germline CDR1 is SGHRS and CDR2 is YFSETQ. CDR3 in DNA: TGCGCCAGCAGCTTGCTCCAGGTCTTCGACAATGAGCAGTTCTTC. Residues: CASSLLQVFDNEQFF.

This clonotype was detected a few times. The rearrangement links TRBV7-9 to TRBJ1-2; 8 nucleotides match TRBD1. V was clipped by 4 bases and J by 2 bases; unmatched bases: 6. CDR3 length: 15 residues. In germline, CDR1 is SEHNR, CDR2 FQNEAQ (reference sequence). The CDR3 here is CASSSSTGGNYGYTF. The CDR3 DNA sequence: TGTGCCAGCAGCTCCTCCACAGGGGGGAACTATGGCTACACCTTC.

Details on this clonotype: This is likely a read error, given that the CDR3 carries no conserved phenylalanine or tryptophan at its end. The limits of the CDR3 on the DNA are not certain, so only TCRdb's listed CDR3 is given. The chain joins TRBV11-2 to TRBJ1-1. From germline, CDR1 is SGHAT and CDR2 FQNNGV. The CDR3 is 22 amino acids in total, end residues counted. This chain's CDR3 is CASSLVSGWGLAGTKRPSTSAP.

This clonotype was detected ten times or more. The chain joins TRBV5-1 to TRBJ2-2; TRBD1 agrees at 7 bases. Germline trimming cut 6 bases from V and 2 bases from J; bases unmatched to any gene: 10. The CDR3 sequence is 16 residues long. The germline CDR1 and CDR2 sequences are SGHRS and YFSETQ. CDR3 DNA: TGCGCCAGCACTACAGGGGCCGCCATTAACACCGGGGAGCTGTTTTTT. It yields the protein CASTTGAAINTGELFF.

Regarding this clonotype: It is likely a read error, because the conserved phenylalanine at the end of the CDR3 is missing. No DNA is shown, since the ends of the CDR3 on it are uncertain; the CDR3 is the one TCRdb lists. This chain uses TRBV10-1 with TRBJ1-1; TRBD1 is taken as the D call from the table, unchecked against the DNA. The CDR3 is 16 amino acids long, termini counted. The germline V gene has CDR1 WNHNN and CDR2 SYGVQD (reference sequence). The CDR3 is CASNDRVSKRPSTLGT.

This clonotype was found many times. The chain carries TRBV7-3 and TRBJ2-3; the match to TRBD2 covers 11 bases. The V gene end was trimmed by 3 bases and the J gene end by 3 bases; junction bases not matched to a gene: 2. CDR1 SGHTA and CDR2 FQGTGA come from the germline V gene. The CDR3 contains 15 residues. CDR3 loop: CASSLTSGETDTQYF. In nucleotides, the CDR3 is TGTGCCAGCAGCTTGACTAGCGGGGAGACAGATACGCAGTATTTT. The variable domain in full, completed from reference TRBV7-3 and TRBJ2-3, reads GAGVSQTPSNKVTEKGKYVELRCDPISGHTALYWYRQSLGQGPEFLIYFQGTGAADDSGLPNDRFFAVRPEGSVSTLKIQRTERGDSAVYLCASSLTSGETDTQYFGPGTRLTVL.

In the case of this clonotype: Because the CDR3 is missing its conserved closing phenylalanine or tryptophan, this is likely a read error. The limits of the CDR3 on the DNA are not certain, so only TCRdb's listed CDR3 is given. V gene TRBV7-2 combines with J gene TRBJ2-1; the D segment call TRBD1 is taken from the table without a DNA check. Including both end residues, the CDR3 is 18 amino acids long. Germline loops: CDR1 SGHTA, CDR2 FQGNSA. The CDR3 here is CASSTLGTGGVYGYTFGS.

This chain joins TRBV12-3 or TRBV12-4 and TRBJ2-1; 7 bases align to TRBD2. After removal of 3 bases from V and 4 bases from J, the junction contained 6 bases not matched to a gene. CDR3 length equals 15 residues. CDR3 sequence: CASSFEGGHYNEQFF. CDR3 in DNA: TGTGCCAGCAGTTTTGAGGGAGGGCATTACAATGAGCAGTTCTTC.